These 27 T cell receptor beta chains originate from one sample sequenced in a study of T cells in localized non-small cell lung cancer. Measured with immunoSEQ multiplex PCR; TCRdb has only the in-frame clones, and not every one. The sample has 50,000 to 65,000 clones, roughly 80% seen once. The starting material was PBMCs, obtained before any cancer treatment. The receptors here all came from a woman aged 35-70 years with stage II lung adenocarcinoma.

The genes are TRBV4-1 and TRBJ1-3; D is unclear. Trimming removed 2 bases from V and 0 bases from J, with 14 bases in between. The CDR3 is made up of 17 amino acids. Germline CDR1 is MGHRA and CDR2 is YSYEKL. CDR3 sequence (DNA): TGCGCCAGCAGCCAAACCGTCACCCTACTCTCTGGAAACACCATATATTTT. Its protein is CASSQTVTLLSGNTIYF.

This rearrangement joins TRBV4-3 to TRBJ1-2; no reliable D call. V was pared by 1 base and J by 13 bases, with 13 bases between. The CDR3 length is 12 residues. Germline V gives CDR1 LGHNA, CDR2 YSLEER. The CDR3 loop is CASSQAPGDRTF. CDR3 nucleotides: TGCGCCAGCAGCCAAGCCCCCGGAGATCGCACCTTC.

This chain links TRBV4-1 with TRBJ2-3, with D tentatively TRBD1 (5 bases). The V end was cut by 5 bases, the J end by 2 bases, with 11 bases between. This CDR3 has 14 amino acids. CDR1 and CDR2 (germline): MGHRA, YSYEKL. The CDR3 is CASSSWGLTDTQYF. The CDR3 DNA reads TGCGCCAGCAGCTCCTGGGGCCTCACAGATACGCAGTATTTT.

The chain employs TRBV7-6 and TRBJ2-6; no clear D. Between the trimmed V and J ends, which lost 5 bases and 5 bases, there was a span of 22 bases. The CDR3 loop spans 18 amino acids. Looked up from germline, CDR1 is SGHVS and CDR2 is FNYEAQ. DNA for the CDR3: TGTGCCAGCAGCAGACCAGTTATCTCACAAAGTCGGGCCAACGTCCTGACTTTC. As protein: CASSRPVISQSRANVLTF.

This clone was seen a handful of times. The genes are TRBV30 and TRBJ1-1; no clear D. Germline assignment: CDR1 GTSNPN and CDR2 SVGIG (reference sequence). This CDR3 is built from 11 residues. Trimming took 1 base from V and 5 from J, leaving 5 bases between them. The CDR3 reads CAWSARTEAFF. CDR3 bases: TGTGCCTGGAGTGCACGTACTGAAGCTTTCTTT.

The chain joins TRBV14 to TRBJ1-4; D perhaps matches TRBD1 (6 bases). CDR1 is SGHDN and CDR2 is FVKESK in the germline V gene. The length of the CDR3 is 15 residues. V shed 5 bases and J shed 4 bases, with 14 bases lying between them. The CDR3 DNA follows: TGTGCCAGCAGCTCCCGGACAGACTATAATGAAAAACTGTTTTTT. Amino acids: CASSSRTDYNEKLFF.

The DNA for the CDR3 is TGTGCCAGTAGTATTCTCGGGGGGGCGTCGTACGAGCAGTACTTC. Translating gives CASSILGGASYEQYF. The J gene is TRBJ2-7, the V gene TRBV19; 8 nucleotides match TRBD2. The CDR3 is 15 residues long. Germline V gene sequence: CDR1 LNHDA, CDR2 SQIVND (reference sequence). Unmatched junction bases numbered 8, after V lost 3 bases and J lost 4 bases. Full variable domain (remainder filled in from reference TRBV19 and TRBJ2-7): DGGITQSPKYLFRKEGQNVTLSCEQNLNHDAMYWYRQDPGQGLRLIYYSQIVNDFQKGDIAEGYSVSREKKESFPLTVTSAQKNPTAFYLCASSILGGASYEQYFGPGTRLTVT.

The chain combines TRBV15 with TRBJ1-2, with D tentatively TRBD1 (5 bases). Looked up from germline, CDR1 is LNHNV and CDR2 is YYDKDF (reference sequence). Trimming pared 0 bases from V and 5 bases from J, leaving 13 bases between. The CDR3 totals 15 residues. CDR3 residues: CATSRDQLGEYGYTF. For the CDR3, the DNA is TGTGCCACCAGCAGAGATCAGTTGGGGGAATATGGCTACACCTTC.

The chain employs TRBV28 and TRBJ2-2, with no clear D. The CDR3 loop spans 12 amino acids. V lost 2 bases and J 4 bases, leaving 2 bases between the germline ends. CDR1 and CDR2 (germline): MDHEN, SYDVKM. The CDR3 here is CASSLSTGELFF. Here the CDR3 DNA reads TGTGCCAGCAGTTTAAGCACCGGGGAGCTGTTTTTT.

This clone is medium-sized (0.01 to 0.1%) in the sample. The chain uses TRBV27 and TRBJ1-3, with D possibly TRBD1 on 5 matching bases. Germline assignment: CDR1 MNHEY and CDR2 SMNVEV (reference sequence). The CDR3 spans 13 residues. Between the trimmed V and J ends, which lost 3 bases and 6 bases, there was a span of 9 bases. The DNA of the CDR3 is TGTGCCAGCAGTTTGGGACCGCTAAACACCATATATTTT. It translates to CASSLGPLNTIYF.

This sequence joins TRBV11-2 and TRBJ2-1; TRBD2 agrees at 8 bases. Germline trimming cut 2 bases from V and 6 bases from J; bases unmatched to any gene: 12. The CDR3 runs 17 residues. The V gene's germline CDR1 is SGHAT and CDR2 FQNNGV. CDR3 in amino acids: CASSLSAGGVRGNEQFF. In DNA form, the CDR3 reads TGTGCCAGCAGCTTAAGTGCGGGGGGAGTCCGGGGCAATGAGCAGTTCTTC.

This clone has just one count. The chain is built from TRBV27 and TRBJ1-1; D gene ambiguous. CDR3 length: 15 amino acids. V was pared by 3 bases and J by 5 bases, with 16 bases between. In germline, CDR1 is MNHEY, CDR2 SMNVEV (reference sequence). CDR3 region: CASSLKSPRRTEAFF. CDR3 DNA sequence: TGTGCCAGCAGTTTGAAGTCCCCCAGGAGGACTGAAGCTTTCTTT.

CDR3 region: CASMEQMNTEAFF. The CDR3 nucleotides read TGTGCCAGCATGGAACAGATGAACACTGAAGCTTTCTTT. J is TRBJ1-1 and V is TRBV2, with D unresolved. V was shortened by 7 bases and J by 0 bases, with 9 bases between the two germline ends. CDR3 length: 13 amino acids. Germline CDR1 reads SNHLY; CDR2 reads FYNNEI.

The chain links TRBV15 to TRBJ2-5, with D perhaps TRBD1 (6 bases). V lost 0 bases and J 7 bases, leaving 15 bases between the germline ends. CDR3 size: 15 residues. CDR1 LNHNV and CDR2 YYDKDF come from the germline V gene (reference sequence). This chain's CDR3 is CATSRDSRGEGTQYF. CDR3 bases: TGTGCCACCAGCAGAGATAGCAGGGGAGAGGGGACCCAGTACTTC.

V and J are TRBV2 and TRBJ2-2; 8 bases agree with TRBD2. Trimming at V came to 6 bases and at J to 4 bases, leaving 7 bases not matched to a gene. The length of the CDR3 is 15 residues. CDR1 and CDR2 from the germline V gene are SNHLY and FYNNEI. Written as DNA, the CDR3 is TGTGCCAGCAGCCAGGGACTAGTGGGCACCGGGGAGCTGTTTTTT. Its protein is CASSQGLVGTGELFF. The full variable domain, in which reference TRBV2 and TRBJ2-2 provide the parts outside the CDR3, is EPEVTQTPSHQVTQMGQEVILRCVPISNHLYFYWYRQILGQKVEFLVSFYNNEISEKSEIFDDQFSVERPDGSNFTLKIRSTKLEDSAMYFCASSQGLVGTGELFFGEGSRLTVL.

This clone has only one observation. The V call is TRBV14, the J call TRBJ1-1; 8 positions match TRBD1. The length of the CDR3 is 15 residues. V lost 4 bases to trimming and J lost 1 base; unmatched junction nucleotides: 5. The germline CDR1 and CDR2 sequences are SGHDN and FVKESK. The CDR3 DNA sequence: TGTGCCAGCAGCCCTCGGACAGGGTGGAACACTGAAGCTTTCTTT. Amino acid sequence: CASSPRTGWNTEAFF. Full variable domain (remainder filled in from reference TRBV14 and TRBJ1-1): EAGVTQFPSHSVIEKGQTVTLRCDPISGHDNLYWYRRVMGKEIKFLLHFVKESKQDESGMPNNRFLAERTGGTYSTLKVQPAELEDSGVYFCASSPRTGWNTEAFFGQGTRLTVV.

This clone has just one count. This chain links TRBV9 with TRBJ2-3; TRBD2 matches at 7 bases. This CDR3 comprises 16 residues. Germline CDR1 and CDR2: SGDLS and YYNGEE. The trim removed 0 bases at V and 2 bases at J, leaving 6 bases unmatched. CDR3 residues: CASSVGRGTNTDTQYF. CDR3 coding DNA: TGTGCCAGCAGCGTAGGGCGGGGGACCAACACAGATACGCAGTATTTT. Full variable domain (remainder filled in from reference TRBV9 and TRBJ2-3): DSGVTQTPKHLITATGQRVTLRCSPRSGDLSVYWYQQSLDQGLQFLIQYYNGEERAKGNILERFSAQQFPDLHSELNLSSLELGDSALYFCASSVGRGTNTDTQYFGPGTRLTVL.

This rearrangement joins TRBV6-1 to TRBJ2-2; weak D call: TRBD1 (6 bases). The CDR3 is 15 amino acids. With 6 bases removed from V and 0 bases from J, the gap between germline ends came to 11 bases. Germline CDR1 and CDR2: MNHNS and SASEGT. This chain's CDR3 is CASRVRQANTGELFF. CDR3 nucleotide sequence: TGTGCCAGCAGGGTTCGACAGGCGAACACCGGGGAGCTGTTTTTT.

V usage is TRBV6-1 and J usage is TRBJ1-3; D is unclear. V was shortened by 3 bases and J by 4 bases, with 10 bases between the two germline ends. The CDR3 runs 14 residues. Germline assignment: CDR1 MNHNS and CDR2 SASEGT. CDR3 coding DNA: TGTGCCAGCAGTGATAGTGAAGAAGGAAACACCATATATTTT. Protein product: CASSDSEEGNTIYF.

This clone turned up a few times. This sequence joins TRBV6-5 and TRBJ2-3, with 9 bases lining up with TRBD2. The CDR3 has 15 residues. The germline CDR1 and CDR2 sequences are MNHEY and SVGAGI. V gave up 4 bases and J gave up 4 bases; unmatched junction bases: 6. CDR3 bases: TGTGCCAGCAGTTCGGCAGCGGGGGGACCAGATACGCAGTATTTT. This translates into CASSSAAGGPDTQYF.

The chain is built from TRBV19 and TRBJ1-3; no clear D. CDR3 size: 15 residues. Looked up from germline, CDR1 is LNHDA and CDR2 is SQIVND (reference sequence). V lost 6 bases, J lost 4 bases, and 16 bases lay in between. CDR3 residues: CASSVGKARGNTIYF. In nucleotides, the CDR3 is TGTGCCAGTAGCGTCGGTAAAGCGAGGGGAAACACCATATATTTT.

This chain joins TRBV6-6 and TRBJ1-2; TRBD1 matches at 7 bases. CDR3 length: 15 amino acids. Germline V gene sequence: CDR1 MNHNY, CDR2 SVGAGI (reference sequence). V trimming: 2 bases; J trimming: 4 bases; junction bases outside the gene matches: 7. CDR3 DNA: TGTGCCAGCAGTTACGAACAGGGGAAGGGCTATGGCTACACCTTC. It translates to CASSYEQGKGYGYTF.

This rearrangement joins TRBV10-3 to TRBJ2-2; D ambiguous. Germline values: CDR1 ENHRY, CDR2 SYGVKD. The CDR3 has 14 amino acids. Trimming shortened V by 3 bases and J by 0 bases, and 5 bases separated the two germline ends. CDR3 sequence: CAISDRTNTGELFF. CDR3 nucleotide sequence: TGTGCCATCAGTGACAGGACGAACACCGGGGAGCTGTTTTTT.

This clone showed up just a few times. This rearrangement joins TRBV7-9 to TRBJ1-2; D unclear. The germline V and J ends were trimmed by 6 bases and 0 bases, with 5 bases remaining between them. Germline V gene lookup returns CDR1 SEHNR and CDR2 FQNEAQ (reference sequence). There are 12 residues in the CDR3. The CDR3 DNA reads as TGTGCCAGCAGTGGAGCTAACTATGGCTACACCTTC. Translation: CASSGANYGYTF. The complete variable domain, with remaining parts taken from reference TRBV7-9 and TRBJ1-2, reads DTGVSQNPRHKITKRGQNVTFRCDPISEHNRLYWYRQTLGQGPEFLTYFQNEAQLEKSRLLSDRFSAERPKGSFSTLEIQRTEQGDSAMYLCASSGANYGYTFGSGTRLTVV.

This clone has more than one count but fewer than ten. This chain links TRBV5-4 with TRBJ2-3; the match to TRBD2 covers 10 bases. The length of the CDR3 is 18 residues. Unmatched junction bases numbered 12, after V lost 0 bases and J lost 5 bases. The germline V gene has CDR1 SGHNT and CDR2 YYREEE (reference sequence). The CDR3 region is CASSLELAGALGGDTQYF. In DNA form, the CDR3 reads TGTGCCAGCAGCTTGGAGCTAGCGGGGGCCCTAGGAGGAGATACGCAGTATTTT.

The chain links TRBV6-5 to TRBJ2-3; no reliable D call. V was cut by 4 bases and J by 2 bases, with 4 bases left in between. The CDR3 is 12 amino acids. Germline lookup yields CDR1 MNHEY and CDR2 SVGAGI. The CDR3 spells CASSSSTDTQYF. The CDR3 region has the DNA TGTGCCAGCAGTTCGTCCACAGATACGCAGTATTTT.

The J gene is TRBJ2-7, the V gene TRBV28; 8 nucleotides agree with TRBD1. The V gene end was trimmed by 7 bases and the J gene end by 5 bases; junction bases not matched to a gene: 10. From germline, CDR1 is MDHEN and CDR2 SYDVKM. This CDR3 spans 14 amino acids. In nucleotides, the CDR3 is TGTGCCAGCATCGATAGACAGGGGATCCACGAGCAGTACTTC. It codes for CASIDRQGIHEQYF. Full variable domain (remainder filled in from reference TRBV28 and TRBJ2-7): DVKVTQSSRYLVKRTGEKVFLECVQDMDHENMFWYRQDPGLGLRLIYFSYDVKMKEKGDIPEGYSVSREKKERFSLILESASTNQTSMYLCASIDRQGIHEQYFGPGTRLTVT.